This record concerns one T cell receptor beta chain sequence. The antigen remains undetermined. The V end was cut by 2 bases, the J end by 5 bases, with 8 bases between. The germline CDR1 and CDR2 sequences are KGHSH and LQKENI. This CDR3 spans 13 amino acids. These data come from a study of shared clonotypes between healthy human individuals. The study, taken as a whole, reports: Only blood underwent sampling, and tissue repertoires likely differ.

How the authors handled the data: Filtering differed since immunoSEQ provided only junctions, with no quality scores. Profiled with immunoSEQ multiplex PCR; TCRdb holds only in-frame clones, not every one. That table furnishes V, J and clone size, whereas the DNA furnished D and trimming. The profile shows nearly 500,000 clones, about three quarters of them singletons. Sequenced input: PBMCs. V usage is TRBV18 and J usage is TRBJ2-3; D not resolved. The clonotype was recovered from a middle-aged woman in good health. Some clones in this sample may be carry-over from other donors' samples. CDR3: CASSPESVDTQYF. CDR3 coding DNA: TGTGCCAGCTCACCAGAATCGGTAGATACGCAGTATTTT.